The subject of this entry is one T cell receptor (beta chain). Its antigen is unidentified. The germline V gene has CDR1 MNHEY and CDR2 SVGEGT. The CDR3 covers 15 residues. Trimming removed 1 base from V and 1 base from J, with 9 bases in between. The entry originates in a study of T cell responses to AZD1222 COVID-19 vaccine. Study-wide points: Reportedly, nearly half of unique spike TCRs recognized epitopes outside B.1.351/B.1.1.7 mutations. Baseline seropositives among AZD1222 recipients totaled only six or seven. Repertoire samples came only from after the peak T cell response. There were mostly white British donors and more females than males, and clonal diversity was possibly underestimated.

The table came from immunoSEQ multiplex PCR; TCRdb's copy has only in-frame clones and leaves some out. The sample holds about 120,000 clones, less than 95% seen once. The genes are TRBV6-2 or TRBV6-3 and TRBJ2-3, with D unclear. The source of this sequence is an adult in good health. This sample comprised peripheral blood, obtained on day 0 of MenACWY control vaccination. This CDR3 reads CASSYFAGRTDTQYF. The CDR3 region has the DNA TGTGCCAGCAGTTACTTCGCCGGCCGCACAGATACGCAGTATTTT.